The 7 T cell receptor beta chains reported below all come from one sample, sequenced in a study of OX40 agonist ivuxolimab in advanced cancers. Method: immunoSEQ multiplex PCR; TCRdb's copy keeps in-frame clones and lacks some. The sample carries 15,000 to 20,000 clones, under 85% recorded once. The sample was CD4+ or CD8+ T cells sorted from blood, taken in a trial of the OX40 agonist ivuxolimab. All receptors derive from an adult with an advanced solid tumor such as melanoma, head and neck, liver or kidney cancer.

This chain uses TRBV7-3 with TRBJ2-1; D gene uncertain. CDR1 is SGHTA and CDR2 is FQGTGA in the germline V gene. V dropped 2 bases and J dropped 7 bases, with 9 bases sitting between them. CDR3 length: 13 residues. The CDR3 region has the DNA TGTGCCAGCAGCTTAGGGTCCGGGAATGAGCAGTTCTTC. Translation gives CASSLGSGNEQFF.

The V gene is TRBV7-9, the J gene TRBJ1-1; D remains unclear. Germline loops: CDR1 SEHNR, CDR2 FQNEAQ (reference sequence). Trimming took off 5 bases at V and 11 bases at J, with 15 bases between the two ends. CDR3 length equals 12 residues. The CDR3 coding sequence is TGTGCCAGCAGCGCCCGGGCCGCCTATGCTTTCTTT. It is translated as CASSARAAYAFF.

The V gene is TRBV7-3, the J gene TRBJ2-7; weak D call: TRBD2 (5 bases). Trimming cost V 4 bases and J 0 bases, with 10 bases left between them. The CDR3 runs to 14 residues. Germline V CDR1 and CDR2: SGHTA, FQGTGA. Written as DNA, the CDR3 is TGTGCCAGCAGCTCAGGACTGAACTCCTACGAGCAGTACTTC. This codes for CASSSGLNSYEQYF.

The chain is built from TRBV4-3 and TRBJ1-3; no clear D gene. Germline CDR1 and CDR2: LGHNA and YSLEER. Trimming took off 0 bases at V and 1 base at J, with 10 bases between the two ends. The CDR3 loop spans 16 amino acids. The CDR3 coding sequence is TGCGCCAGCAGCCAAGAGGTTTCAGCATCTGGAAACACCATATATTTT. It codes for CASSQEVSASGNTIYF.

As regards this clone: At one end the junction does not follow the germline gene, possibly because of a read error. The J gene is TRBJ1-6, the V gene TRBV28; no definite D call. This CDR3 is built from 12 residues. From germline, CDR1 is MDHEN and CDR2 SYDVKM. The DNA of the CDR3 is TGTGCCAGCAGTTATGACAAAACCCCGCTTTTCTTT. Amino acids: CASSYDKTPLFF.

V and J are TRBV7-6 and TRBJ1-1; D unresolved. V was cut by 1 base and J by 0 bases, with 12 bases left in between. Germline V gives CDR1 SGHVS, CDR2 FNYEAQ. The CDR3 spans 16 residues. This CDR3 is CASSLGISGMNTEAFF. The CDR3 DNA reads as TGTGCCAGCAGCTTAGGTATATCCGGGATGAACACTGAAGCTTTCTTT. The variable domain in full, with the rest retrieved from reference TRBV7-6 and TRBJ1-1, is GAGVSQSPRYKVTKRGQDVALRCDPISGHVSLYWYRQALGQGPEFLTYFNYEAQQDKSGLPNDRFSAERPEGSISTLTIQRTEQRDSAMYRCASSLGISGMNTEAFFGQGTRLTVV.

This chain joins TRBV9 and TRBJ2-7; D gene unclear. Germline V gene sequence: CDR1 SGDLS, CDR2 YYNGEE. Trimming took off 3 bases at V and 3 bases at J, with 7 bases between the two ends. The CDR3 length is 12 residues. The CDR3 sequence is CASSGQNYEQYF. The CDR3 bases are TGTGCCAGCAGCGGGCAGAACTACGAGCAGTACTTC.